This TCR beta chain comes out of a study of T cell changes during pregnancy in multiple sclerosis. Germline V gene data show CDR1 as MDHEN and CDR2 as SYDVKM. Trimming removed 7 bases from V and 4 bases from J, with 17 bases in between. The CDR3 covers 15 residues. TCRdb's copy holds only in-frame clones and misses some; the assay was immunoSEQ multiplex PCR. Of roughly 48,000 clones listed, 88% are singletons. The V call is TRBV28, the J call TRBJ1-5; a weak D match, TRBD1 (6 bases). The input for sequencing was CD4+ T cells from peripheral blood mononuclear cells, taken in the second trimester of pregnancy. The clonotype was recovered from a female donor with multiple sclerosis, enrolled in a pregnancy study. In DNA form, the CDR3 reads TGTGCCAGCAACCCGGGGGGGCGGGGAAATCAGCCCCAGCATTTT. As protein: CASNPGGRGNQPQHF.